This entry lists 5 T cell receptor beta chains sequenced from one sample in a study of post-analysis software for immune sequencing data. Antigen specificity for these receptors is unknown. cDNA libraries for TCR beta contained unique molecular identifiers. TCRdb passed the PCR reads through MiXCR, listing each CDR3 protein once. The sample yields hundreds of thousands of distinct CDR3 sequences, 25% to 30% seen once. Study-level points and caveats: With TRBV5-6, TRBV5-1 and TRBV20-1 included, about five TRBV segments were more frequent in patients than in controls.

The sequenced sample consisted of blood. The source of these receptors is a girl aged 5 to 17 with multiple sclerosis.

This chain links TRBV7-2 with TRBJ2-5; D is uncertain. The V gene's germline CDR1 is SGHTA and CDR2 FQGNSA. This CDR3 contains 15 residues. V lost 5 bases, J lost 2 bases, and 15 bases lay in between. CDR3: CASSAPRGFQETQYF. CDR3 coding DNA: TGTGCCAGCAGCGCCCCCCGAGGTTTTCAAGAGACCCAGTACTTC.

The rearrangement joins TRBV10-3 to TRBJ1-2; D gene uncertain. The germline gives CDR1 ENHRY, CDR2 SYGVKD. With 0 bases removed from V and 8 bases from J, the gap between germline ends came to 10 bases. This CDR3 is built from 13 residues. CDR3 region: CAISESLGFGYTF. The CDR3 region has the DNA TGTGCCATCAGTGAGTCGTTAGGGTTCGGCTACACCTTC.

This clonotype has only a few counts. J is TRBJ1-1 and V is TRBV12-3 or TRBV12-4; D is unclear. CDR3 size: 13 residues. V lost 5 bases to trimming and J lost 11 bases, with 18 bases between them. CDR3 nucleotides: TGTGCCAGCAGTAACGACCTTAATGGACCCGCTTTCTTT. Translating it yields CASSNDLNGPAFF.

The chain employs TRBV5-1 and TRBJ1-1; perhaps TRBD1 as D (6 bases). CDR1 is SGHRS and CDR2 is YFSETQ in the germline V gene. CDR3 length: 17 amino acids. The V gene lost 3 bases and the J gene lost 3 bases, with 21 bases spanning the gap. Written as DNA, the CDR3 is TGCGCCAGCAGCTCCTCCTTGGGGGCTAATATGGACACTGAAGCTTTCTTT. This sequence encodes CASSSSLGANMDTEAFF.

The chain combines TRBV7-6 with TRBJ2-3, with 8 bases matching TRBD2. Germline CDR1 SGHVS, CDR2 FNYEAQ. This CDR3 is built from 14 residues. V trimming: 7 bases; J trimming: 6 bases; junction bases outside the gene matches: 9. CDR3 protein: CASNPGGGMDTQYF. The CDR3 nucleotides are TGTGCCAGCAACCCCGGGGGGGGTATGGATACGCAGTATTTT.